The 10 T cell receptor beta chains below all came from one sample that was sequenced in a study of T cells in Graves' hyperthyroidism and ophthalmopathy. Amplification of TCR beta CDR3 regions was performed using RNA transcripts as template. In the first-round RT-PCR of the TCR CDR3, the HTBI primer set was used. MiXCR, run by TCRdb on the multiplex PCR reads, gives a single entry per CDR3 protein. The table lists around 690,000 distinct CDR3 sequences, roughly 17% of them singletons. Input material: blood. The receptors come from a man in his fifties or sixties with Graves' hyperthyroidism.

This chain joins TRBV28 and TRBJ1-2; 8 bases agree with TRBD1. This CDR3 is built from 15 residues. The germline V gene encodes CDR1 MDHEN and CDR2 SYDVKM. V shed 4 bases, J shed 3 bases, and the junction held 7 bases outside the gene matches. The CDR3 loop reads CASSSQTGVDYGYTF. The CDR3 DNA reads as TGTGCCAGCAGTTCACAGACAGGGGTGGACTATGGCTACACCTTC.

This chain joins TRBV10-1 and TRBJ2-7; the match to TRBD1 covers 7 bases. The J segment lost 0 bases and the V segment lost 5 bases, leaving 10 bases of the junction unmatched. CDR3 length equals 16 residues. Germline V CDR1 and CDR2: WNHNN, SYGVQD (reference sequence). The CDR3 coding sequence is TGCGCCAGCAGTAATATAGGACAGGCGTACTCCTACGAGCAGTACTTC. Translation: CASSNIGQAYSYEQYF.

Only a few counts were recorded for this clonotype. The V and J genes are TRBV5-1 and TRBJ2-5, with 12 bases lining up with TRBD2. Trimming cost V 0 bases and J 5 bases; bases outside gene matches: 11. This CDR3 region has 18 residues. The V gene's germline CDR1 is SGHRS and CDR2 YFSETQ. CDR3 region: CASSLAGSSGRAAETQYF. The DNA for the CDR3 is TGCGCCAGCAGCTTGGCTGGGTCTAGCGGGAGGGCCGCGGAGACCCAGTACTTC.

This clonotype occurred many times. This chain connects TRBV12-3 or TRBV12-4 to TRBJ2-5, with TRBD2 matching 8 bases. The CDR3 runs 18 residues. Germline trimming cut 6 bases from V and 2 bases from J; bases unmatched to any gene: 17. CDR3 sequence reads: CASRAGSGTGLKQETQYF. CDR3 coding DNA: TGTGCCAGCAGGGCTGGTAGCGGGACGGGCCTTAAACAAGAGACCCAGTACTTC.

This clonotype was counted many times. The genes are TRBV20-1 and TRBJ2-7; no reliable D call. Germline loops: CDR1 DFQATT, CDR2 SNEGSKA (reference sequence). The CDR3 is 15 residues long. The V and J ends lost 0 bases and 2 bases respectively, with 14 bases between them. The DNA for the CDR3 is TGCAGTGCTAGAGAGCCACGGGCAGGTACCTACGAGCAGTACTTC. Protein sequence: CSAREPRAGTYEQYF.

This chain uses TRBV2 with TRBJ2-5; 12 nucleotides line up with TRBD2. The CDR3 is 15 residues long. CDR1 SNHLY and CDR2 FYNNEI come from the germline V gene. V shed 3 bases and J 4 bases; nucleotides not matched to a gene: 3. Written as DNA, the CDR3 is TGTGCCAGCAGTGACGGACTAGCGGGACCAGAGACCCAGTACTTC. Translated, it gives CASSDGLAGPETQYF.

Note on this clonotype: Mismatch with germline at one junction end may stem from a read error. This rearrangement joins TRBV6-1 to TRBJ2-2; weak D call: TRBD2 (6 bases). CDR3 length: 13 residues. Germline loops: CDR1 MNHNS, CDR2 SASEGT. As DNA, the CDR3 is TGTGCCAGCAGTTACACCGGTGGCGGGAAGCTGTTTTTT. Encoded protein: CASSYTGGGKLFF.

In its sample, this clonotype was seen a few times. This rearrangement joins TRBV19 to TRBJ1-5; D is possibly TRBD1 (5 bases). V lost 7 bases to trimming and J lost 4 bases, with 17 bases between them. CDR3 length equals 15 residues. The germline gives CDR1 LNHDA, CDR2 SQIVND (reference sequence). DNA of the CDR3: TGTGCCAGTACCCGAGGGGACGGAGAAAATCAGCCCCAGCATTTT. Translation: CASTRGDGENQPQHF.

The chain is built from TRBV28 and TRBJ2-3, with 8 bases that match TRBD1. Germline values: CDR1 MDHEN, CDR2 SYDVKM. The CDR3 is made up of 15 amino acids. Germline trimming cut 8 bases from V and 2 bases from J; bases unmatched to any gene: 9. CDR3 sequence (DNA): TGTGCCAGCGGCGACGACAGGGGAATCACAGATACGCAGTATTTT. Residues: CASGDDRGITDTQYF.

The chain has TRBV6-2 or TRBV6-3 and TRBJ2-5; possible D gene TRBD2, 5 bases. The V end lost 4 bases, the J end lost 4 bases, and 16 bases lay between the germline ends. Per the germline V gene, CDR1 is MNHEY and CDR2 is SVGEGT. The CDR3 runs to 15 residues. The CDR3 DNA follows: TGTGCCAGCAGTTCCCGACCAGGAGGCGCAGAGACCCAGTACTTC. Amino acid sequence: CASSSRPGGAETQYF.